This TCR beta chain was obtained from a study of vaccination and CD4 T cells after COVID-19. As for this clonotype: No antigen is known for it.

The germline gives CDR1 SGHTA, CDR2 FQGNSA. The CDR3 length is 19 residues. The V gene end was trimmed by 6 bases and the J gene end by 0 bases; junction bases not matched to a gene: 17. Study-wide points: Clonotypes reactive to SARS-CoV-2 had a median that went up from approximately 21 to 38, but not significantly.

Treatment: approximately nine-day PBMC culture with coronavirus spike peptide pools or control peptides (ViraFEST assay). Cultured CD4+ T cell DNA underwent sequencing with the Oncomine TCR Beta short-read assay. From the PCR reads, TCRdb called clonotypes with MiXCR, one entry per CDR3 protein. The table records 10,000 or so distinct CDR3 sequences, approximately 60% of them present only once. The chain recombines TRBV7-2 with TRBJ1-3, with 7 bases matching TRBD1. The receptor was derived from a human donor who had recovered from COVID-19. The specimen was CD4+ T cells from blood, cultured in vitro. CDR3 residues: CASRGLRDSTNSSGNTIYF. CDR3 coding DNA: TGTGCCAGCAGGGGGCTCCGGGACAGCACTAATTCCTCTGGAAACACCATATATTTT. Variable domain in full (rest from reference TRBV7-2 and TRBJ1-3): GAGVSQSPSNKVTEKGKDVELRCDPISGHTALYWYRQSLGQGLEFLIYFQGNSAPDKSGLPSDRFSAERTGGSVSTLTIQRTQQEDSAVYLCASRGLRDSTNSSGNTIYFGEGSWLTVV.